This entry lists 12 T cell receptor beta chains sequenced from one sample in a study of blood T cell repertoires in COVID-19. Clones were read by immunoSEQ multiplex PCR, and TCRdb kept only the in-frame ones, dropping some. Seen here are some 170,000 clones, roughly 87% observed once, and the top ten hold around 1.2%. The source material was PBMCs or T cells enriched from blood (not recorded which). These receptor sequences come from a human donor with acute COVID-19. The donor label of this sample is uncertain.

The chain is built from TRBV24-1 and TRBJ2-2, with D hard to call. This CDR3 spans 14 amino acids. Between the trimmed V and J ends, which lost 5 bases and 3 bases, there was a span of 9 bases. Germline CDR1 is KGHDR and CDR2 is SFDVKD. This chain's CDR3 is CATSVRAHTGELFF. CDR3 coding DNA: TGTGCCACCAGTGTACGAGCCCACACCGGGGAGCTGTTTTTT.

V is TRBV4-3 and J is TRBJ1-1, with D perhaps TRBD1 (5 bases). This CDR3 has 15 residues. V was cut by 1 base and J by 6 bases, with 15 bases left in between. Germline CDR1 LGHNA, CDR2 YSLEER. The CDR3 protein is CASSQGPRAVAEAFF. The DNA for the CDR3 is TGCGCCAGCAGCCAAGGACCCAGGGCGGTGGCTGAAGCTTTCTTT.

The rearrangement joins TRBV25-1 to TRBJ1-4; weak D call: TRBD1 (5 bases). Deletions cut 0 bases from V and 8 bases from J, with 13 bases between. The CDR3 is made up of 15 amino acids. From germline, CDR1 is MGHDK and CDR2 SYGVNS. The CDR3 sequence is CASSEYDPGLEKLFF. The CDR3 DNA reads as TGTGCCAGCAGTGAATACGACCCAGGGCTGGAAAAACTGTTTTTT.

V is TRBV6-1 and J is TRBJ1-3; no definite D call. V lost 4 bases and J lost 2, with 27 bases in between. Per the germline V gene, CDR1 is MNHNS and CDR2 is SASEGT. This CDR3 has 20 amino acids. CDR3 amino acids: CASSGFNVSARGLTGNTIYF. The CDR3, as DNA: TGTGCCAGCAGTGGCTTTAACGTTTCGGCCAGAGGGTTAACTGGAAACACCATATATTTT.

DNA of the CDR3: TGTGCCAGCAGTGAAGGGCAGCGTGTTAATGAAAAACTGTTTTTT. It specifies CASSEGQRVNEKLFF. The chain has TRBV6-1 and TRBJ1-4, with D unresolved. The CDR3 is made up of 15 amino acids. The ends were cut back, 1 base at V and 4 bases at J, with 10 bases in the middle. Germline V gives CDR1 MNHNS, CDR2 SASEGT.

V and J are TRBV10-3 and TRBJ2-3; 11 bases line up with TRBD1. CDR1 ENHRY and CDR2 SYGVKD come from the germline V gene. This CDR3 spans 15 amino acids. V gave up 9 bases and J gave up 5 bases; unmatched junction bases: 10. This chain's CDR3 is CAIGPGTGGGDTQYF. The DNA of the CDR3 is TGTGCCATAGGGCCCGGGACAGGGGGTGGAGATACGCAGTATTTT.

The CDR3 region has the DNA TGTGCCAGCAGCCCCGGGGGAGGGAACTCCTACAATGAGCAGTTCTTC. Translated, it gives CASSPGGGNSYNEQFF. The chain links TRBV9 to TRBJ2-1, with 7 bases lining up with TRBD2. V trimming: 4 bases; J trimming: 0 bases; junction bases outside the gene matches: 7. The CDR3 runs to 16 residues. Germline V CDR1 and CDR2: SGDLS, YYNGEE.

In its sample, this clone was seen a few times. The V gene is TRBV6-6, the J gene TRBJ1-2, with D possibly being TRBD1 (5 bases). Trimming took 6 bases from V and 4 from J, leaving 18 bases between them. CDR1 MNHNY and CDR2 SVGAGI come from the germline V gene (reference sequence). CDR3 length equals 15 residues. The CDR3 here is CASRPGRGPSYGYTF. The CDR3 DNA sequence: TGTGCCAGCAGGCCCGGGAGGGGTCCGAGCTATGGCTACACCTTC.

CDR3 amino acids: CASRRGSYNEQFF. The CDR3 coding sequence is TGTGCCAGCAGACGGGGGTCCTACAATGAGCAGTTCTTC. The rearrangement joins TRBV6-5 to TRBJ2-1, with a weak D call TRBD2 (6 bases). With 6 bases removed from V and 1 base from J, the gap between germline ends came to 7 bases. Germline V gives CDR1 MNHEY, CDR2 SVGAGI. The CDR3 has 13 amino acids.

The chain carries TRBV28 and TRBJ2-7; 8 bases agree with TRBD1. The CDR3 is 14 amino acids. The germline V gene has CDR1 MDHEN and CDR2 SYDVKM. With V trimmed by 6 bases and J by 7 bases, 11 bases remained unmatched. This chain's CDR3 is CASSGQGAVLEQYF. DNA of the CDR3: TGTGCCAGCAGCGGACAGGGTGCCGTGCTTGAGCAGTACTTC.

This clone came up once. The chain combines TRBV5-1 with TRBJ2-1; the D gene is possibly TRBD2 (6 bases). Germline V lookup: CDR1 SGHRS, CDR2 YFSETQ. This CDR3 has 16 amino acids. The V and J ends lost 3 bases and 7 bases respectively, with 20 bases between them. CDR3 sequence (DNA): TGCGCCAGCAGCTCCTACCCCGGGACGGCGGGGAATGAGCAGTTCTTC. As protein: CASSSYPGTAGNEQFF. Looking up the rest from reference TRBV5-1 and TRBJ2-1 gives the full variable domain: KAGVTQTPRYLIKTRGQQVTLSCSPISGHRSVSWYQQTPGQGLQFLFEYFSETQRNKGNFPGRFSGRQFSNSRSEMNVSTLELGDSALYLCASSSYPGTAGNEQFFGPGTRLTVL.

The chain is built from TRBV5-1 and TRBJ1-1; TRBD1 aligns across 7 bases. CDR3 length: 13 amino acids. Germline lookup yields CDR1 SGHRS and CDR2 YFSETQ. The J segment lost 0 bases and the V segment lost 5 bases, leaving 1 base of the junction unmatched. CDR3 sequence: CASRGQMNTEAFF. As DNA, the CDR3 is TGCGCCAGCAGGGGACAGATGAACACTGAAGCTTTCTTT.